This T cell receptor (beta chain) was sequenced during a study of T cells in Graves' hyperthyroidism and ophthalmopathy (dated by TCRdb to between 2017 and 2020). Background for the entire study: A discovery cohort of around 98 patients, 43 with Graves' ophthalmopathy and about 58 with stable Graves' hyperthyroidism, was used to find distinguishing TCR V-J signatures. Prospective prediction of ophthalmopathy was tested in an independent validation cohort of some 20 hyperthyroidism patients and some 17 patients who later progressed to ophthalmopathy. The 90 to 100 discovery patients were randomly split 7:3 into training and test sets. The paper describes TCR Vbeta CDR3 sequencing of 120 to 150 peripheral blood samples, made up of some 42 ophthalmopathy patients, roughly 75 hyperthyroidism patients and around 17 progressor patients. After sampling, hyperthyroidism patients received methimazole starting at 30 mg daily, and ophthalmopathy patients received high-dose intravenous methylprednisolone. Thyroid tissue and blood T-cell repertoires from six Graves' hyperthyroidism patients were also compared in the study. What the authors observed across the whole study: Ophthalmopathy was separated from stable hyperthyroidism by a 13 V-J signature model, with around 90% sensitivity and about 81% specificity obtained in cross-validation and 80%/75% obtained in testing. Sample size was not statistically predetermined, and investigators were not blinded to group allocation. Blood samples also contained most of the expanded thyroid clonotypes (frequency above 0.001), which suggests that blood repertoires may reflect thyroid immune responses. During validation, the model predicted progression to ophthalmopathy a median of roughly 7.1 months ahead of onset, with roughly 65% sensitivity and 72% to 85% specificity.

About this clonotype itself: This receptor's antigen is unknown. The record has no base qualities; no much larger clone is one base away.

Exclusion was applied to patients with uncontrolled infections, other autoimmune diseases, pregnancy or lactation. Clinical symptoms, serum thyroxine and TRAb, thyroid ultrasound, and orbital computed tomography formed the basis for the diagnoses. Trizol reagent was used to extract total RNA, and RNA quality was then checked on an Agilent 2100 Bioanalyzer. The TCR beta CDR3 regions were amplified from the RNA transcripts. The TCR CDR3 was subjected to a first round of RT-PCR using the HTBI primer set and the Qiagen OneStep RT-PCR kit. A second multiplex PCR round built the libraries, followed by size selection and purification. Libraries were sequenced paired-end with 100 bp reads on an Illumina HiSeq2000. Per the authors' processing: SOAPnuke was used to process the raw data, throwing out any read that contained adapters or uncalled bases, had a mean Phred below 15, or lacked an exact constant-primer or identifier match. High-quality paired reads were merged with COPE v1.2.5, and unique nucleotide sequences were defined as clonotypes. MiTCR v1.1 was used to align clonotypes to the IMGT TRBV, TRBD and TRBJ reference segments. Analysis was restricted to V-J combinations with a frequency above 0.0001, which covered roughly 99% of repertoires. A TCS score was defined as the ratio between F50 (clonal expansion) and ExV (chaos), using BLOSUM62-based TCRdist between CDR3 peptides within each V-J. Welch's t-statistics and random forest reduced some 510 V-J features to some 14, which were used in a naive Bayes classifier (R e1071). The Morisita-Horn index was used to measure how similar the thyroid and blood repertoires were. Using fastp trimming at Q25 and MiXCR clonotype assembly, TCRdb reanalyzed the public sequencing data and kept in-frame beta chains. Every CDR3 protein is listed once, alongside the most common genes and DNA of its rows. The authors' filters were not applied to this entry. The table for this sample lists 550,000 to 600,000 distinct CDR3 sequences; 46% of them were counted only once. The top ten hold around a fifth of the sample.

Including the terminal cysteine and phenylalanine, the CDR3 comprises 15 residues. The read is trimmed to its CDR3 DNA, 45 bases read in frame from base 1. CDR1 is given as SQVTM and CDR2 as ANQGSEA, both from the germline V gene. Between the V and J ends, shortened by 1 base and 1 base respectively, the junction contains 14 bases. This chain joins TRBV29-1 to TRBJ2-7; tentative D gene TRBD2, with 6 bases matching. This TCR was recovered from an adult woman with Graves' disease, either hyperthyroidism or ophthalmopathy (not recorded which). Sequenced: peripheral blood or thyroid tissue (not recorded which). The nucleotide sequence reads as follows: TGCAGCGTTGAAGGGGCGGGGCGGAAGTCCTACGAGCAGTACTTC. Its translation is CSVEGAGRKSYEQYF.